A selection of T cell receptor beta chains follows, all from one sample in a study of blood T cell repertoires in COVID-19. Sequencing used immunoSEQ multiplex PCR; TCRdb keeps in-frame clones, though not all of them. This sample has over 200,000 clones, with 90% found just once. Sequencing was carried out using PBMCs or T cells enriched from blood (not recorded which). The origin of the receptors is a man between 25 and 39 years old who had been exposed to COVID-19. Both conserved end residues are part of each CDR3. The D gene is left open where the match is weak. Size tells how often a clone was seen (once, few, many) or the class of an expanded clone, and some rows leave it out.

-	TRBV20-1	-	TRBJ1-1	CSAWRNTEAFF	TGCAGTGCTTGGAGGAACACTGAAGCTTTCTTT
-	TRBV19	-	TRBJ2-2	CASSHGKVSGTGELFF	TGTGCCAGTAGCCACGGGAAAGTTAGCGGCACCGGGGAGCTGTTTTTT
-	TRBV5-6	once	TRBJ2-3	CASSSWGDSTDTQYF	TGTGCCAGCAGCTCCTGGGGGGATAGCACAGATACGCAGTATTTT
-	TRBV18	-	TRBJ2-3	CASSQGGVLLRTDTQYF	TGTGCCAGCTCCCAGGGCGGGGTCCTTCTCCGCACAGATACGCAGTATTTT
-	TRBV10-2	few	TRBJ1-4	CASSEVGQGYEKLFF	TGCGCCAGCAGTGAAGTGGGCCAGGGGTATGAAAAACTGTTTTTT
-	TRBV5-1	-	TRBJ1-1	CASSFTDTEAFF	TGCGCCAGCAGCTTTACGGACACTGAAGCTTTCTTT
TRBD2	TRBV7-9	-	TRBJ2-7	CASSAGGTRDSYEQYF	TGTGCCAGCAGCGCAGGTGGGACTAGGGACTCCTACGAGCAGTACTTC
TRBD1	TRBV6-2/TRBV6-3	once	TRBJ2-1	CASSRGTGAVGEQFF	TGTGCCAGCAGCCGAGGGACAGGGGCTGTCGGTGAGCAGTTCTTC
TRBD2	TRBV18	-	TRBJ2-5	CASSPPQAGDTQETQYF	TGTGCCAGCTCACCACCCCAAGCGGGGGATACACAAGAGACCCAGTACTTC
TRBD2	TRBV19	-	TRBJ2-1	CASSSPGTSGYNEQFF	TGTGCCAGTAGCTCTCCCGGGACTAGCGGATACAATGAGCAGTTCTTC
-	TRBV5-4	-	TRBJ2-6	CASSFGFGGGANVLTF	TGTGCCAGCAGCTTCGGGTTCGGCGGTGGGGCCAACGTCCTGACTTTC
-	TRBV4-2	-	TRBJ1-1	CASSHLNRPEGFF	TGTGCCAGCAGCCACCTAAACCGTCCCGAGGGTTTCTTT